Reported below is one T cell receptor (beta chain). Antigen unknown. The record originates from a study of cytomegalovirus exposure and HLA in healthy donors. Sequencing used immunoSEQ multiplex PCR; TCRdb keeps in-frame clones, though not all of them. The profile shows some 150,000 clones, approximately 88% of them singletons. Study-wide findings and caveats: First-cohort TCR clusters were later found to tend to co-occur in the 130 or so validation repertoires.

Between the trimmed V and J ends, which lost 2 bases and 0 bases, there was a span of 11 bases. The CDR3 spans 16 residues. The germline gives CDR1 MNHEY, CDR2 SVGAGI. The sequencing input was PBMCs. V usage is TRBV6-5 and J usage is TRBJ2-1, with TRBD2 as a possible D gene (5 bases). The clonotype comes from a woman aged 18-29 years in good health and CMV-seropositive. CDR3 DNA: TGTGCCAGCAGTTACGCAACTAGATCCTCCTACAATGAGCAGTTCTTC. This sequence encodes CASSYATRSSYNEQFF.